Ten or more counts support the clone carrying this T cell receptor (beta chain). Authors' processing steps: The study built a papillary thyroid cancer distant-metastasis classifier from CDR3 differences across clinicopathological groups. TCRdb reprocessed the PCR reads using MiXCR. V and J calls and clone size were set by TCRdb, not the authors. Of 100,000 or so clones listed, 15% are singletons. Before thyroid surgery, none of the patients had received any treatment. These data come from a study of metastatic and nonmetastatic thyroid tumors. Whole-study context: Where malignant and benign thyroid patients were concerned, repertoires were compared across blood and tumor or nodule tissue.

With V trimmed by 5 bases and J by 4 bases, 12 bases remained unmatched. Germline CDR1 and CDR2: DFQATT and SNEGSKA (reference sequence). The CDR3 is 15 amino acids. Sequenced input: blood. This sequence originates from a female donor with papillary thyroid cancer or a benign thyroid nodule (not recorded which). Some clones in this sample may be carry-over from other donors' samples. This sequence joins TRBV20-1 and TRBJ2-7; 9 bases line up with TRBD2. This CDR3 is CSADSSGVSSYEQYF. CDR3 sequence (DNA): TGCAGTGCTGACTCTAGCGGGGTGTCCTCTTACGAGCAGTACTTC.